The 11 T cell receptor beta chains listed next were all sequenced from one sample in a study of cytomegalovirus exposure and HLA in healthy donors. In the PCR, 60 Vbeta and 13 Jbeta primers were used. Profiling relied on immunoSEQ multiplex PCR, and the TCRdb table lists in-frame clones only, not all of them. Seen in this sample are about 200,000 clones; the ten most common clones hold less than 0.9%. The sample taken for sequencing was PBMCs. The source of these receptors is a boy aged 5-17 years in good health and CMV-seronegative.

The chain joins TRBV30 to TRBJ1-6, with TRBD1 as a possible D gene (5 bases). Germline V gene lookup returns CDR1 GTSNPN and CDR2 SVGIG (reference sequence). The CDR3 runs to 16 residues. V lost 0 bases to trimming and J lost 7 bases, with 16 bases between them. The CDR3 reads CAWSVGEPLTNSPLHF. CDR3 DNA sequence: TGTGCCTGGAGTGTAGGGGAACCTCTCACGAATTCACCCCTCCACTTT.

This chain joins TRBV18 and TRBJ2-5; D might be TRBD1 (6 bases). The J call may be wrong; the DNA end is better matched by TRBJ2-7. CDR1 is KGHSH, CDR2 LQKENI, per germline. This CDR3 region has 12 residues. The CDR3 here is CASSPDRYEQYF. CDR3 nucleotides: TGTGCCAGCTCACCGGACAGATACGAGCAGTACTTC.

CDR3 nucleotide sequence: TGTGCCAGCAGCTGGGGACAGGGGCAGTTTAATGAAAAACTGTTTTTT. Encoded protein: CASSWGQGQFNEKLFF. The rearrangement joins TRBV7-9 to TRBJ1-4; TRBD1 matches at 10 bases. Germline CDR1 is SEHNR and CDR2 is FQNEAQ (reference sequence). CDR3 length: 16 residues. J gave up 4 bases and V 4 bases, and 6 bases lay outside the gene matches. Using reference TRBV7-9 and TRBJ1-4 for the parts outside the CDR3, the full variable domain is DTGVSQNPRHKITKRGQNVTFRCDPISEHNRLYWYRQTLGQGPEFLTYFQNEAQLEKSRLLSDRFSAERPKGSFSTLEIQRTEQGDSAMYLCASSWGQGQFNEKLFFGSGTQLSVL.

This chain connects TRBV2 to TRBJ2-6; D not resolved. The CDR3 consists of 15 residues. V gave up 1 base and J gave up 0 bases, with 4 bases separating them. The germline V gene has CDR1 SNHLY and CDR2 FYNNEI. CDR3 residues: CASSEVSSGANVLTF. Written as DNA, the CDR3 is TGTGCCAGCAGTGAAGTCAGCTCTGGGGCCAACGTCCTGACTTTC.

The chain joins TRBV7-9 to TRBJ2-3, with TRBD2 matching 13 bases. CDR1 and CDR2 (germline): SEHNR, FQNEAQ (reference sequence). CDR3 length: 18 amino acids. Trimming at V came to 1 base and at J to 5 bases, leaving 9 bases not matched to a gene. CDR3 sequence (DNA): TGTGCCAGCAGCTTAGGTCTAACTAGCGGGGGGGGAAGAGATACGCAGTATTTT. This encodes CASSLGLTSGGGRDTQYF.

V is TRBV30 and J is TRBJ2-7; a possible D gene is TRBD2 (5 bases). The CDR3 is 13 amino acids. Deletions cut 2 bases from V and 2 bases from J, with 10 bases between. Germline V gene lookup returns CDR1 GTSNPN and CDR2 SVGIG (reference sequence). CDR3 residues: CAWSLGDTYEQYF. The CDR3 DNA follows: TGTGCCTGGAGTTTGGGAGATACCTACGAGCAGTACTTC.

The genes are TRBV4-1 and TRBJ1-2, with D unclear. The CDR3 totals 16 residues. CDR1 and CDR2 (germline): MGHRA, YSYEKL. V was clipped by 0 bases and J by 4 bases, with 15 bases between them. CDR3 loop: CASSQDLVTPGYGYTF. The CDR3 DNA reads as TGCGCCAGCAGCCAAGATTTAGTCACCCCGGGCTATGGCTACACCTTC.

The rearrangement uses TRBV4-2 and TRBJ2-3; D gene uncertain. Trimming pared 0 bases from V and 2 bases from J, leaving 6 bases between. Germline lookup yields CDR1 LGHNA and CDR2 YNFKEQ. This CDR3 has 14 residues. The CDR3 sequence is CASSQDLLTDTQYF. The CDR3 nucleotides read TGTGCCAGCAGCCAAGATCTCCTCACAGATACGCAGTATTTT.

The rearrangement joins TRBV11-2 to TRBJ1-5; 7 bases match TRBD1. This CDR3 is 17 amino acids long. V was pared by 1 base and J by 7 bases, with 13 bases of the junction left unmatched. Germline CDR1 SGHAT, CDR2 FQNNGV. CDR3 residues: CASSLGGVQGVRQPQHF. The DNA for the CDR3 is TGTGCCAGCAGCTTAGGAGGGGTTCAGGGGGTGCGGCAGCCCCAGCATTTT. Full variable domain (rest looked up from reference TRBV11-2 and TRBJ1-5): EAGVAQSPRYKIIEKRQSVAFWCNPISGHATLYWYQQILGQGPKLLIQFQNNGVVDDSQLPKDRFSAERLKGVDSTLKIQPAKLEDSAVYLCASSLGGVQGVRQPQHFGDGTRLSIL.

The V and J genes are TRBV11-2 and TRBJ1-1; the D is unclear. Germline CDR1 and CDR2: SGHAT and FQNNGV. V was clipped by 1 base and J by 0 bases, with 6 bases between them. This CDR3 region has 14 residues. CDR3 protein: CASSLVGMNTEAFF. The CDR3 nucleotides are TGTGCCAGCAGCTTAGTCGGTATGAACACTGAAGCTTTCTTT.

The CDR3 region is CASSTLQGLGVDTEAFF. The CDR3 nucleotides are TGTGCCAGTAGTACGTTACAGGGTTTGGGGGTTGACACTGAAGCTTTCTTT. The genes are TRBV19 and TRBJ1-1, with a possible D match to TRBD1 (6 bases). The CDR3 extends over 17 amino acids. The germline gives CDR1 LNHDA, CDR2 SQIVND (reference sequence). Trimming took off 4 bases at V and 3 bases at J, with 21 bases between the two ends.